Shown below are 19 T cell receptor beta chains from a single sample sequenced in a study of blood T cell repertoires in COVID-19. Profiled with immunoSEQ multiplex PCR; TCRdb holds only in-frame clones, not every one. Here the sample spans some 210,000 clones, around 84% being singletons. Sequencing was done on a sample of PBMCs or T cells enriched from blood (not recorded which). The origin of the receptors is a man younger than 40 with acute COVID-19.

This chain joins TRBV5-1 and TRBJ2-3, with 7 bases aligning to TRBD2. In germline, CDR1 is SGHRS, CDR2 YFSETQ. J gave up 0 bases and V 3 bases, and 10 bases lay outside the gene matches. This CDR3 comprises 17 residues. The CDR3 DNA reads as TGCGCCAGCAGCTACGGGCTGGCGGGGGTTAGCACAGATACGCAGTATTTT. Its protein is CASSYGLAGVSTDTQYF.

The CDR3 region has the DNA TGCAGCGTTGAAGGGACAGGGACTGAAGCTTTCTTT. Protein sequence: CSVEGTGTEAFF. This chain joins TRBV29-1 and TRBJ1-1; 8 bases match TRBD1. With V trimmed by 1 base and J by 5 bases, 0 bases remained unmatched. The CDR3 is made up of 12 amino acids. Germline V gives CDR1 SQVTM, CDR2 ANQGSEA. The whole variable domain, remainder taken from reference TRBV29-1 and TRBJ1-1, is SAVISQKPSRDICQRGTSLTIQCQVDSQVTMMFWYRQQPGQSLTLIATANQGSEATYESGFVIDKFPISRPNLTFSTLTVSNMSPEDSSIYLCSVEGTGTEAFFGQGTRLTVV.

V usage is TRBV5-6 and J usage is TRBJ1-1; D may be TRBD1 (6 bases). CDR1 is SGHDT, CDR2 YYEEEE, per germline. Deletions cut 4 bases from V and 5 bases from J, with 18 bases between. The CDR3 consists of 15 residues. The CDR3 spells CASSPPQGRGTEAFF. CDR3 bases: TGTGCCAGCAGCCCACCACAGGGTCGGGGAACTGAAGCTTTCTTT.

The J gene is TRBJ1-2, the V gene TRBV13; maybe TRBD1 (6 bases). CDR3 length: 15 residues. Between the trimmed V and J ends, which lost 3 bases and 0 bases, there was a span of 11 bases. Per the germline V gene, CDR1 is PRHDT and CDR2 is FYEKMQ (reference sequence). The CDR3 here is CASSLRQEANYGYTF. CDR3 coding DNA: TGTGCCAGCAGCTTGAGACAGGAAGCTAACTATGGCTACACCTTC.

The chain links TRBV5-6 to TRBJ1-2; perhaps TRBD1 as D (5 bases). The CDR3 is 14 amino acids. The V end was cut by 2 bases, the J end by 3 bases, with 11 bases between. Germline lookup yields CDR1 SGHDT and CDR2 YYEEEE. CDR3 in amino acids: CASSLVRDYYGYTF. For the CDR3, the DNA is TGTGCCAGCAGCTTAGTCAGGGATTACTATGGCTACACCTTC.

The chain carries TRBV6-6 and TRBJ1-6; TRBD1 might be the D (5 bases). Germline V CDR1 and CDR2: MNHNY, SVGAGI (reference sequence). V lost 6 bases to trimming and J lost 4 bases, with 10 bases between them. The CDR3 extends over 14 amino acids. CDR3 in DNA: TGTGCCAGCAGAATCGACAGATATAATTCACCCCTCCACTTT. Its protein product is CASRIDRYNSPLHF.

In this sample, this clone turned up a few times. The V gene is TRBV5-1, the J gene TRBJ1-6; the D is unclear. Between the trimmed V and J ends, which lost 1 base and 8 bases, there was a span of 13 bases. CDR3 length: 15 amino acids. The V gene's germline CDR1 is SGHRS and CDR2 YFSETQ. The CDR3 DNA is TGCGCCAGCAGCTTGCGCGCCGGGGAGGATTCACCCCTCCACTTT. Amino acid sequence: CASSLRAGEDSPLHF.

As to this clone: The same CDR3 is also encoded by other DNA sequences in this sample. The chain couples TRBV10-1 to TRBJ2-1, with 8 bases fitting TRBD2. The CDR3 spans 15 residues. J lost 4 bases, V lost 2 bases, and 4 bases had no gene match. CDR1 and CDR2 from the germline V gene are WNHNN and SYGVQD (reference sequence). The CDR3, as DNA: TGCGCCAGCAGTGAGCGCCTAGCGGGTTACAATGAGCAGTTCTTC. As protein: CASSERLAGYNEQFF.

This clone was found once. The chain joins TRBV18 to TRBJ2-7, with 10 bases identical to TRBD1. This CDR3 is 15 amino acids long. Germline loops: CDR1 KGHSH, CDR2 LQKENI. The J segment lost 3 bases and the V segment lost 2 bases, leaving 4 bases of the junction unmatched. CDR3 DNA sequence: TGTGCCAGCTCACCATCCGGGACAGGGGTCTACGAGCAGTACTTC. It translates to CASSPSGTGVYEQYF.

The J gene is TRBJ1-1, the V gene TRBV30; 10 nucleotides agree with TRBD1. V lost 2 bases, J lost 4 bases, and 13 bases stayed unmatched. The germline V gene encodes CDR1 GTSNPN and CDR2 SVGIG (reference sequence). CDR3 length: 17 residues. Here the CDR3 reads CAWSPRTGGVSGTEAFF. The CDR3 DNA reads TGTGCCTGGAGTCCAAGGACAGGGGGAGTCTCCGGCACTGAAGCTTTCTTT.

This clone occurred once. The chain has TRBV3-1 (or the pseudogene TRBV3-2) and TRBJ1-3, with 7 nucleotides matching TRBD1. The CDR3 contains 13 residues. Per the germline V gene, CDR1 is LGHDT and CDR2 is YNNKEL (reference sequence). The trim removed 6 bases at V and 6 bases at J, leaving 5 bases unmatched. CDR3 loop: CASSWDSLNTIYF. CDR3 DNA: TGTGCCAGCAGTTGGGACAGCCTAAACACCATATATTTT.

This clone was detected a few times. Here the CDR3 DNA reads TGTGCCAGCAGTTCTGAGAGGGGGCAAGTCCCAACCTACTATGGCTACACCTTC. Translated, it gives CASSSERGQVPTYYGYTF. The chain combines TRBV25-1 with TRBJ1-2; the match to TRBD1 covers 7 bases. The CDR3 length is 18 residues. V dropped 5 bases and J dropped 3; count of bases not matched to a gene: 18. From germline, CDR1 is MGHDK and CDR2 SYGVNS.

A word on this clone: The same CDR3 can be traced to other DNA sequences in this sample. V gene TRBV30 combines with J gene TRBJ1-5, with D possibly matching TRBD1 (5 bases). CDR3 length: 13 amino acids. Germline lookup yields CDR1 GTSNPN and CDR2 SVGIG (reference sequence). V was cut by 0 bases and J by 5 bases, with 8 bases left in between. CDR3 protein: CAWSVGGDQPQHF. The CDR3 nucleotides read TGTGCCTGGAGTGTGGGGGGAGATCAGCCCCAGCATTTT.

This clone was seen only once. V and J are TRBV7-4 and TRBJ1-1, with TRBD1 matching 7 bases. Looked up from germline, CDR1 is SGHVT and CDR2 is SQSDAQ. Trimming took 0 bases from V and 7 from J; bases not matched to a gene: 5. This CDR3 comprises 14 residues. The CDR3 here is CASSLAGRTGEAFF. CDR3 nucleotides: TGTGCCAGCAGCTTAGCGGGACGGACAGGTGAAGCTTTCTTT.

V usage is TRBV4-2 and J usage is TRBJ1-2; 8 bases agree with TRBD1. CDR1 is LGHNA, CDR2 YNFKEQ, per germline. The trim removed 1 base at V and 5 bases at J, leaving 9 bases unmatched. The CDR3 is 16 amino acids. CDR3 sequence: CASSQVTPGQGYGYTF. Written as DNA, the CDR3 is TGTGCCAGCAGCCAAGTAACCCCCGGACAGGGATATGGCTACACCTTC.

J is TRBJ1-5 and V is TRBV28; a weak D match, TRBD1 (5 bases). CDR3 size: 15 residues. V gave up 7 bases and J gave up 4 bases, with 17 bases separating them. Per germline, CDR1 MDHEN and CDR2 SYDVKM. In nucleotides, the CDR3 is TGTGCCAGCAAAATCTCCCAGGGATGGAATCAGCCCCAGCATTTT. This encodes CASKISQGWNQPQHF. The full variable domain, its missing parts supplied by reference TRBV28 and TRBJ1-5, is DVKVTQSSRYLVKRTGEKVFLECVQDMDHENMFWYRQDPGLGLRLIYFSYDVKMKEKGDIPEGYSVSREKKERFSLILESASTNQTSMYLCASKISQGWNQPQHFGDGTRLSIL.

The gene calls are TRBV3-1 (or the pseudogene TRBV3-2) and TRBJ2-1, with 7 nucleotides matching TRBD2. J gave up 4 bases and V 1 base, and 4 bases lay outside the gene matches. Germline CDR1 reads LGHDT; CDR2 reads YNNKEL (reference sequence). The CDR3 is made up of 15 amino acids. The CDR3 region has the DNA TGTGCCAGCAGCCAAGCCCCGGGGGGATACAATGAGCAGTTCTTC. This encodes CASSQAPGGYNEQFF.

The chain recombines TRBV12-3 or TRBV12-4 with TRBJ2-1, with D possibly being TRBD2 (5 bases). This CDR3 has 13 amino acids. V was clipped by 4 bases and J by 6 bases, with 10 bases between them. The CDR3 DNA reads as TGTGCCAGCAGTTACTTAGAGGGCAATGAGCAGTTCTTC. This codes for CASSYLEGNEQFF.

This clone occurred once. V is TRBV7-9 and J is TRBJ1-1, with D unresolved. V lost 2 bases to trimming and J lost 6 bases, with 19 bases between them. The CDR3 extends over 16 amino acids. CDR1 and CDR2 (germline): SEHNR, FQNEAQ (reference sequence). DNA of the CDR3: TGTGCCAGCAGCTTACCCATTGGGCTTGGGTCCCCTGAAGCTTTCTTT. This sequence encodes CASSLPIGLGSPEAFF.